The next 28 T cell receptor beta chains were all read from a single sample in a study of metastatic and nonmetastatic thyroid tumors (dated by TCRdb to the early 2020s). The library was built by means of PCR. The run used an Illumina HiSeq 4000. TCRdb reprocessed the public reads (quality trimming at Q25 with fastp, clone calling with MiXCR) and kept in-frame beta chains. This sample lists 85,000 to 100,000 clones; more than 9.5% were detected once. The biggest ten clones account for 11% of the sample. Before undergoing thyroid surgery, none of the patients had been given any kind of treatment. Sequencing input: blood. Receptors were obtained from a female donor with papillary thyroid cancer or a benign thyroid nodule (not recorded which). Some clones in this sample may be carry-over from other donors' samples.

This chain joins TRBV7-8 and TRBJ2-2; D uncertain. The CDR3 consists of 14 residues. The V gene lost 6 bases and the J gene lost 2 bases, with 10 bases spanning the gap. Looked up from germline, CDR1 is SGHVS and CDR2 is FQNEAQ. The CDR3 spells CASSPISNTGELFF. In nucleotides, the CDR3 is TGTGCCAGCAGTCCCATAAGTAACACCGGGGAGCTGTTTTTT.

This clone was counted many times. The V call is TRBV5-1, the J call TRBJ1-1; tentative D call: TRBD1 (6 bases). The CDR3 spans 15 residues. Trimming shortened V by 3 bases and J by 1 base, and 13 bases separated the two germline ends. Germline V gene lookup returns CDR1 SGHRS and CDR2 YFSETQ. CDR3 sequence (DNA): TGCGCCAGCAGCTGGGCGACAGGCTCGAACACTGAAGCTTTCTTT. This encodes CASSWATGSNTEAFF. Full variable domain (rest looked up from reference TRBV5-1 and TRBJ1-1): KAGVTQTPRYLIKTRGQQVTLSCSPISGHRSVSWYQQTPGQGLQFLFEYFSETQRNKGNFPGRFSGRQFSNSRSEMNVSTLELGDSALYLCASSWATGSNTEAFFGQGTRLTVV.

This clone was seen ten or more times. The chain joins TRBV28 to TRBJ2-1; 8 bases line up with TRBD2. This CDR3 has 15 residues. Germline CDR1 reads MDHEN; CDR2 reads SYDVKM. J gave up 6 bases and V 2 bases, and 6 bases lay outside the gene matches. CDR3 sequence (DNA): TGTGCCAGCAGTTTAACGGGGGGGCGGTTCAATGAGCAGTTCTTC. Its translation: CASSLTGGRFNEQFF.

As regards this clone: A read error may be the cause here, since a much bigger clone is one base away. V usage is TRBV18 and J usage is TRBJ2-1, with D perhaps matching TRBD2 (6 bases). Trimming removed 4 bases at V and 2 bases at J, with 12 bases between. Germline CDR1 reads KGHSH; CDR2 reads LQKENI. CDR3 length: 15 residues. In nucleotides, the CDR3 is TGTGCCAGCTCACAACCGGGGGACGCCTACAATGAGCAGTTCTTC. It encodes CASSQPGDAYNEQFF.

This clone has at least ten counts. CDR3 loop: CASSTTAGGLYEQFF. In DNA, the CDR3 is TGTGCCAGCAGTACAACAGCGGGAGGGCTTTATGAGCAGTTCTTC. This rearrangement joins TRBV12-3 or TRBV12-4 to TRBJ2-1; 10 bases are a match to TRBD2. The CDR3 totals 15 residues. With 5 bases clipped from V and 8 bases from J, the junction kept 9 bases outside the gene matches.

This clone has just a few counts. A single base separates this from a much larger clone, so it may be a read error. The chain is built from TRBV10-2 and TRBJ2-1, with a tentative D call TRBD1 (5 bases). This CDR3 contains 13 residues. CDR1 WSHSY and CDR2 SAAADI come from the germline V gene. The CDR3 sequence: CASSDPTVNEHFF. The CDR3, as DNA: TGCGCCAGCAGTGACCCGACAGTGAATGAGCATTTCTTC.

This clone was observed once. The genes are TRBV7-9 and TRBJ2-5; 8 bases are shared with TRBD1. The CDR3 runs 14 residues. V gave up 7 bases and J gave up 2 bases; unmatched junction bases: 6. Germline CDR1 is SEHNR and CDR2 is FQNEAQ (reference sequence). The CDR3 sequence: CASIRGQGQETQYF. CDR3 DNA: TGTGCCAGCATCCGTGGACAGGGACAAGAGACCCAGTACTTC.

This clone was found many times. CDR3 DNA sequence: TGTGCCAGCACCCCCGACAGGGCCGGGTACAATGAGCAGTTCTTC. Encoded protein: CASTPDRAGYNEQFF. The V call is TRBV27, the J call TRBJ2-1, with 7 bases matching TRBD1. This CDR3 contains 15 residues. Trimming cost V 7 bases and J 4 bases; bases outside gene matches: 10. Germline loops: CDR1 MNHEY, CDR2 SMNVEV (reference sequence).

This clone was seen ten or more times. The chain uses TRBV6-1 and TRBJ2-2; D gene uncertain. V lost 6 bases and J lost 0, with 11 bases in between. Germline V CDR1 and CDR2: MNHNS, SASEGT. CDR3 length: 15 amino acids. The CDR3 loop is CASSQQLANTGELFF. CDR3 DNA: TGTGCCAGCAGCCAGCAATTAGCGAACACCGGGGAGCTGTTTTTT.

This clone occurred many times. The rearrangement joins TRBV28 to TRBJ2-7; 10 nucleotides line up with TRBD1. CDR3 length: 15 amino acids. Germline V gives CDR1 MDHEN, CDR2 SYDVKM. Trimming cost V 6 bases and J 7 bases; bases outside gene matches: 12. The DNA for the CDR3 is TGTGCCAGCAGCACCGGACAGGGGGTTTTAGAAGAGCAGTACTTC. This sequence encodes CASSTGQGVLEEQYF.

The chain is built from TRBV14 and TRBJ1-1; D is undetermined. V gave up 4 bases and J gave up 1 base, with 10 bases separating them. Germline lookup yields CDR1 SGHDN and CDR2 FVKESK. The CDR3 has 14 residues. The DNA for the CDR3 is TGTGCCAGCAGCCCCCTTGAAGCGAACACTGAAGCTTTCTTT. Its protein is CASSPLEANTEAFF.

This chain connects TRBV20-1 to TRBJ1-4; no clear D. V gave up 3 bases and J gave up 1 base, with 9 bases separating them. CDR1 is DFQATT and CDR2 is SNEGSKA in the germline V gene (reference sequence). The CDR3 spans 14 residues. The CDR3 DNA is TGCAGTGCTAGCGGCGGGGAAACTAATGAAAAACTGTTTTTT. Amino acid sequence: CSASGGETNEKLFF.

This clone was recorded at least ten times. This chain joins TRBV7-2 and TRBJ1-2; TRBD1 matches 8 bases. This CDR3 is built from 15 residues. Germline V gives CDR1 SGHTA, CDR2 FQGNSA. V lost 3 bases and J lost 4; bases outside the gene matches: 7. This chain's CDR3 is CASSLTAGGSYGYTF. The DNA for the CDR3 is TGTGCCAGCAGCTTGACGGCAGGGGGCTCCTATGGCTACACCTTC. Based on the CDR3 plus reference TRBV7-2 and TRBJ1-2, the full variable domain is GAGVSQSPSNKVTEKGKDVELRCDPISGHTALYWYRQSLGQGLEFLIYFQGNSAPDKSGLPSDRFSAERTGGSVSTLTIQRTQQEDSAVYLCASSLTAGGSYGYTFGSGTRLTVV.

The chain combines TRBV12-3 or TRBV12-4 with TRBJ1-2; 7 positions match TRBD1. Trimming at V came to 5 bases and at J to 9 bases, leaving 15 bases not matched to a gene. The CDR3 spans 15 residues. CDR3 region: CASSTSSGGGESYTF. DNA for the CDR3: TGTGCCAGCAGTACCTCCTCGGGAGGGGGCGAGAGCTACACCTTC.

Ten or more counts support this clone. The chain couples TRBV5-1 to TRBJ2-2; D may be TRBD2 (6 bases). The germline V gene encodes CDR1 SGHRS and CDR2 YFSETQ. The germline V and J ends were trimmed by 4 bases and 2 bases, with 18 bases remaining between them. The CDR3 spans 17 residues. CDR3 residues: CASSEGLLIRNTGELFF. The CDR3 bases are TGCGCCAGCAGCGAGGGACTCTTAATCCGAAACACCGGGGAGCTGTTTTTT.

The sample holds many counts of this clone. The chain has TRBV28 and TRBJ1-1, with unresolved D. The V end was cut by 2 bases, the J end by 3 bases, with 7 bases between. The CDR3 runs 13 residues. The germline V gene has CDR1 MDHEN and CDR2 SYDVKM. The CDR3 bases are TGTGCCAGCAGTTTAAATTATCACACTGAAGCTTTCTTT. This translates into CASSLNYHTEAFF.

This clone was detected many times. This sample also contains other DNA sequences that code for the same CDR3. The rearrangement joins TRBV7-6 to TRBJ1-5; D call uncertain. The V gene's germline CDR1 is SGHVS and CDR2 FNYEAQ. This CDR3 contains 13 residues. V dropped 3 bases and J dropped 5 bases, with 8 bases sitting between them. CDR3 nucleotide sequence: TGTGCCAGCAGCTTGGCGGAAGATCAGCCCCAGCATTTT. It specifies CASSLAEDQPQHF. Full variable domain (outside the CDR3, taken from reference TRBV7-6 and TRBJ1-5): GAGVSQSPRYKVTKRGQDVALRCDPISGHVSLYWYRQALGQGPEFLTYFNYEAQQDKSGLPNDRFSAERPEGSISTLTIQRTEQRDSAMYRCASSLAEDQPQHFGDGTRLSIL.

This clone was counted at least ten times. The chain has TRBV7-9 and TRBJ2-1; 9 nucleotides align to TRBD2. The trim removed 5 bases at V and 7 bases at J, leaving 15 bases unmatched. CDR1 and CDR2 from the germline V gene are SEHNR and FQNEAQ (reference sequence). CDR3 length: 17 residues. CDR3 region: CASSPAFSGRKANEQFF. The CDR3 DNA reads TGTGCCAGCAGCCCTGCCTTTAGCGGGAGAAAAGCGAATGAGCAGTTCTTC. The complete variable domain, with remaining parts taken from reference TRBV7-9 and TRBJ2-1, reads DTGVSQNPRHKITKRGQNVTFRCDPISEHNRLYWYRQTLGQGPEFLTYFQNEAQLEKSRLLSDRFSAERPKGSFSTLEIQRTEQGDSAMYLCASSPAFSGRKANEQFFGPGTRLTVL.

This clone was counted ten times or more. This rearrangement joins TRBV5-1 to TRBJ2-7, with 12 bases identical to TRBD1. V lost 1 base to trimming and J lost 3 bases; unmatched junction nucleotides: 8. The germline V gene encodes CDR1 SGHRS and CDR2 YFSETQ. CDR3 length equals 17 residues. CDR3 DNA: TGCGCCAGCAGCTTGCCGGGACAGGGGGCTTGGTACTACGAGCAGTACTTC. Protein sequence: CASSLPGQGAWYYEQYF.

The sample holds many counts of this clone. The chain employs TRBV4-3 and TRBJ1-2; a possible D gene is TRBD1 (6 bases). This CDR3 has 15 residues. Germline CDR1 reads LGHNA; CDR2 reads YSLEER. V was trimmed by 3 bases and J by 3 bases, leaving 14 bases between them. CDR3 DNA sequence: TGCGCCAGCAGCCAGGACAGCACGTTCGACTATGGCTACACCTTC. It is translated as CASSQDSTFDYGYTF.

V is TRBV9 and J is TRBJ1-1; 7 bases agree with TRBD1. Germline V gene sequence: CDR1 SGDLS, CDR2 YYNGEE. V lost 3 bases, J lost 4 bases, and 3 bases stayed unmatched. The CDR3 length is 13 residues. In DNA, the CDR3 is TGTGCCAGCAGCGATCAGGGGGGCACTGAAGCTTTCTTT. Its translation is CASSDQGGTEAFF.

This clone was recorded at least ten times. V usage is TRBV12-3 or TRBV12-4 and J usage is TRBJ1-5; D perhaps matches TRBD1 (6 bases). This CDR3 has 14 residues. Trimming removed 6 bases at V and 5 bases at J, with 14 bases between. This chain's CDR3 is CASSPTGRDQPQHF. The CDR3 region has the DNA TGTGCCAGCAGCCCTACAGGGAGGGATCAGCCCCAGCATTTT.

This clone was detected ten times or more. V gene TRBV20-1 combines with J gene TRBJ2-6, with D possibly TRBD1 on 5 matching bases. CDR1 and CDR2 (germline): DFQATT, SNEGSKA (reference sequence). The ends were cut back, 2 bases at V and 4 bases at J, with 9 bases in the middle. This CDR3 has 14 residues. The chain's CDR3 is CSARKQDGANVLTF. The CDR3, as DNA: TGCAGTGCTAGAAAACAGGACGGGGCCAACGTCCTGACTTTC.

A note on this clone: A read error may explain this, as a much larger clone is one base away. This CDR3 reads CASSGGPLETQYF. CDR3 bases: TGCGCCAGCAGCGGGGGCCCTTTAGAGACCCAGTACTTC. The chain links TRBV4-1 to TRBJ2-5; tentative D call: TRBD1 (6 bases). The CDR3 runs 13 residues. V lost 5 bases to trimming and J lost 4 bases, with 11 bases between them. The germline V gene encodes CDR1 MGHRA and CDR2 YSYEKL.

In this sample, this clone turned up many times. The chain employs TRBV6-2 or TRBV6-3 and TRBJ1-5; 9 bases are a match to TRBD1. The germline V gene encodes CDR1 MNHEY and CDR2 SVGEGT. The CDR3 is 17 residues long. The V segment lost 5 bases and the J segment 2 bases; nucleotides outside the gene matches: 10. CDR3 DNA: TGTGCCAGCAGTAGGGGACAGGGAGCCGGCGGCAATCAGCCCCAGCATTTT. It is translated as CASSRGQGAGGNQPQHF.

This clone was seen more than once but under ten times. This may be a read error: a much more frequent sequence differs by one nucleotide. This CDR3 is also generated by other DNA sequences in the sample. V gene TRBV9 combines with J gene TRBJ2-3; D not resolved. Germline V lookup: CDR1 SGDLS, CDR2 YYNGEE. This CDR3 has 15 residues. Deletions cut 2 bases from V and 3 bases from J, with 13 bases between. The CDR3 nucleotides read TGTGCCAGCAGCGTGATGGACGGTAAAACAGATACGCAGTATTTT. Translation gives CASSVMDGKTDTQYF.

This clone was recorded at least ten times. Other DNA sequences within the sample encode an identical CDR3. The genes are TRBV9 and TRBJ2-7; 8 positions match TRBD1. The germline V gene has CDR1 SGDLS and CDR2 YYNGEE. The CDR3 contains 14 residues. V was pared by 2 bases and J by 1 base, with 2 bases of the junction left unmatched. CDR3 region: CASSVGQASYEQYF. As DNA, the CDR3 is TGTGCCAGCAGCGTGGGACAGGCTTCCTACGAGCAGTACTTC.

This clone was recorded many times. The chain has TRBV29-1 and TRBJ1-1; 11 nucleotides agree with TRBD1. CDR3 length: 12 amino acids. The trim removed 6 bases at V and 4 bases at J, leaving 1 base unmatched. The germline CDR1 and CDR2 sequences are SQVTM and ANQGSEA. This chain's CDR3 is CSVGQGGTEAFF. The CDR3 region has the DNA TGCAGCGTGGGACAGGGGGGCACTGAAGCTTTCTTT.